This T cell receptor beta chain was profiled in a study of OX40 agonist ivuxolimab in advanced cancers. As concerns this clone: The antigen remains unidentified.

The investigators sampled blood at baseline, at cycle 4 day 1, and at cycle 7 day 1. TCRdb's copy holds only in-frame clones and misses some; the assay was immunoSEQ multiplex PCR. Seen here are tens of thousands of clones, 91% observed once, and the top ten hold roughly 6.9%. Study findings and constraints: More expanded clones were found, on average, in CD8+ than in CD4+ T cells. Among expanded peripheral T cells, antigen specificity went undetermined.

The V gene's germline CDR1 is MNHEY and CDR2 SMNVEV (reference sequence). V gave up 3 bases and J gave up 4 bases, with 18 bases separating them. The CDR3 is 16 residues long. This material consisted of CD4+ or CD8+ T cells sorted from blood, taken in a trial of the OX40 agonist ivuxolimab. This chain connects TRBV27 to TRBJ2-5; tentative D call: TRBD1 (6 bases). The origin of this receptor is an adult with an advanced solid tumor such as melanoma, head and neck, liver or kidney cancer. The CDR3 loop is CASSFGQDSRRETQYF. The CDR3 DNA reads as TGTGCCAGCAGTTTCGGCCAGGACAGCCGTAGAGAGACCCAGTACTTC.